A selection of T cell receptor beta chains follows, all from one sample in a study of response to subunit inactivated influenza vaccine. One entry per CDR3 protein results from TCRdb running MiXCR on the RT-PCR reads. The sample consists of 560,000 or so distinct CDR3 sequences, less than 10% of them appearing once. Sequencing used PBMCs from blood, obtained 23 to 25 months after vaccination. The receptors come from a man between 50 and 69 years old who received an inactivated influenza vaccine. Each CDR3 is given with its conserved first and last residue. The D gene is left open where the match is weak. Clone size is given for some rows only: seen once, a few or many times, or a class if the clone is expanded.

V: TRBV6-1
J: TRBJ2-7
D: -
size: -
CDR3: CASSRTEGSSYEQYF
DNA: TGTGCCAGCAGTCGGACGGAGGGCAGCTCCTACGAGCAGTACTTC

V: TRBV10-3
J: TRBJ2-1
D: TRBD2
size: -
CDR3: CAISGETSGRAGSSYNEQFF
DNA: TGTGCCATCAGTGGTGAGACTAGCGGGAGGGCAGGGAGCTCCTACAATGAGCAGTTCTTC

V: TRBV15
J: TRBJ1-4
D: -
size: -
CDR3: CATTPRTFNEKLFF
DNA: TGTGCCACCACCCCCAGAACCTTCAATGAAAAACTGTTTTTT

V: TRBV6-1
J: TRBJ2-2
D: TRBD1
size: many
CDR3: CASRQGDFGELFF
DNA: TGTGCCAGCCGACAGGGTGATTTCGGGGAGCTGTTTTTT

V: TRBV27
J: TRBJ2-3
D: -
size: few
CDR3: CASRKDPGTDTQYF
DNA: TGTGCCAGCAGAAAGGACCCAGGCACAGATACGCAGTATTTT

V: TRBV15
J: TRBJ1-5
D: TRBD1
size: many
CDR3: CATSAPGQTYSNQPQHF
DNA: TGTGCCACCAGCGCCCCGGGACAGACATATAGCAATCAGCCCCAGCATTTT

V: TRBV20-1
J: TRBJ2-7
D: -
size: many
CDR3: CSAREGDPDRDEQYF
DNA: TGCAGTGCTAGAGAAGGGGACCCGGACCGCGACGAGCAGTACTTC

V: TRBV20-1
J: TRBJ2-1
D: -
size: -
CDR3: CSAPDPPEQFF
DNA: TGCAGTGCTCCCGACCCACCCGAGCAGTTCTTC

V: TRBV6-2/TRBV6-3
J: TRBJ2-7
D: TRBD2
size: many
CDR3: CASSSTSGSDEQYF
DNA: TGTGCCAGCAGTTCGACTAGCGGGAGCGACGAGCAGTACTTC

V: TRBV11-2
J: TRBJ1-6
D: -
size: few
CDR3: CASVGGLPSYNSPLHF
DNA: TGTGCCAGCGTGGGGGGGCTTCCCTCCTATAATTCACCCCTCCACTTT

V: TRBV10-3
J: TRBJ2-1
D: -
size: many
CDR3: CAINGPPDNEQFF
DNA: TGTGCCATCAATGGACCACCAGACAATGAGCAGTTCTTC

V: TRBV2
J: TRBJ2-3
D: -
size: -
CDR3: CASSRQPSTDTQYF
DNA: TGTGCCAGCAGCAGACAGCCTAGCACAGATACGCAGTATTTT

V: TRBV5-1
J: TRBJ1-4
D: -
size: few
CDR3: CASSLDTGGHEKLFF
DNA: TGCGCCAGCAGCTTGGATACCGGGGGGCATGAAAAACTGTTTTTT

V: TRBV4-1
J: TRBJ2-1
D: TRBD2
size: few
CDR3: CASSQEGEGPKQFF
DNA: TGCGCCAGCAGCCAAGAGGGGGAGGGCCCAAAGCAGTTCTTC

V: TRBV5-1
J: TRBJ2-2
D: -
size: -
CDR3: CASSLTGPDTGELFF
DNA: TGCGCCAGCAGCTTGACGGGACCGGACACCGGGGAGCTGTTTTTT